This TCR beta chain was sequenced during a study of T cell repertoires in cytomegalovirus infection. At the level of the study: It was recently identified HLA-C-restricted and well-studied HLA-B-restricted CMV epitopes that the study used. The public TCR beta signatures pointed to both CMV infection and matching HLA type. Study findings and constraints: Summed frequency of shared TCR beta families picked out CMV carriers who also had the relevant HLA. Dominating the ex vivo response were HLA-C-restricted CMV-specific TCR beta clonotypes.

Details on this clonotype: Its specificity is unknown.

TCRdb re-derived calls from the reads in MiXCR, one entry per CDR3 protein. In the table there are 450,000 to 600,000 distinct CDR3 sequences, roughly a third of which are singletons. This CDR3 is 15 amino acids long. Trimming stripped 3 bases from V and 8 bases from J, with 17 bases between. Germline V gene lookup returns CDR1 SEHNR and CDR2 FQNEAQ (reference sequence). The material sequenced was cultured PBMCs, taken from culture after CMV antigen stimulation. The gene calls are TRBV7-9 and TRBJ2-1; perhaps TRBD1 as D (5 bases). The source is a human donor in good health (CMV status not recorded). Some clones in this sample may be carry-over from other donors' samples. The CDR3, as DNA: TGTGCCAGCAGCTTGGCAGGGCGACCTGTGGATGAGCAGTTCTTC. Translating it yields CASSLAGRPVDEQFF.